The source of this T cell receptor beta chain is a study of T cells in Graves' hyperthyroidism and ophthalmopathy. Study summary: Initial diagnosis, before any treatment, was when peripheral blood was collected. The study, taken as a whole, reports: In the analysis, a 13 V-J model separated ophthalmopathy from stable hyperthyroidism.

This clonotype was picked up many times. The antigen is not known. Inclusion characteristics of ophthalmopathy patients comprised a Clinical Activity Score of at least 3, a NOSPECS grade of at least 4, and duration under 3 months. The diagnostic basis comprised clinical symptoms, serum thyroxine and TRAb, thyroid ultrasound and orbital computed tomography. TCR beta CDR3 sequences were amplified from RNA transcripts. Initially, a first-round RT-PCR of the TCR CDR3 employed the HTBI primer set. In TCRdb, the multiplex PCR reads were re-called with MiXCR into one record per CDR3 protein. Of under 350,000 distinct CDR3 sequences in the sample, roughly 13% were seen once. The V and J ends lost 6 bases and 4 bases, in that order; junction bases with no gene match: 15. The germline V gene encodes CDR1 SEHNR and CDR2 FQNEAQ (reference sequence). This CDR3 has 18 residues.

This receptor was identified in a woman aged 40 to 49 with Graves' ophthalmopathy. The chain has TRBV7-9 and TRBJ2-2; 9 bases fit TRBD1. Sequencing input: blood. CDR3 in DNA: TGTGCCAGCAGTAACGCCGGGACAGGGACCTTGGCCACCGGGGAGCTGTTTTTT. Protein sequence: CASSNAGTGTLATGELFF.